This T cell receptor beta chain was documented in a study of T-cell reconstitution after alpha-beta-depleted transplantation in children. The TCRbeta library was prepared with unique molecular identifiers. From the PCR reads, TCRdb called clonotypes with MiXCR, one entry per CDR3 protein. The table shows about 400,000 distinct CDR3 sequences, with over 20% occurring only once. The CDR3 length is 16 residues. Germline values: CDR1 MNHNS, CDR2 SASEGT. V dropped 6 bases and J dropped 6 bases, with 22 bases sitting between them. The sequence derives from a human donor who donated a stem cell graft to a child with acute myeloid leukemia. The chain carries TRBV6-1 and TRBJ2-3; tentatively, D is TRBD1 or TRBD2 (6 bases each). Material: PBMCs from the stem cell graft donor, obtained from the stem cell graft. The CDR3 DNA sequence: TGTGCCAGCAGGACTACAGGGAAACCGGGGGCTGATACGCAGTATTTT. It codes for CASRTTGKPGADTQYF.